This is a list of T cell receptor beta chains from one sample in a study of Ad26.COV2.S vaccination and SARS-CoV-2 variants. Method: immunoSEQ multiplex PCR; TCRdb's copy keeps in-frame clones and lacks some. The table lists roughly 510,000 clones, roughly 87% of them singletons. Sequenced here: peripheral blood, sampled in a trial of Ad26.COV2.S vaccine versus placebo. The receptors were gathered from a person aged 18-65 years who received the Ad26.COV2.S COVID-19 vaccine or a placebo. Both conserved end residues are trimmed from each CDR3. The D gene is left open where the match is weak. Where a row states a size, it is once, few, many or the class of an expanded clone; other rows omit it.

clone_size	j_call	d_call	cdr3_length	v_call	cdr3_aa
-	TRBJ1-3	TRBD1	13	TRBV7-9	ASSPTGISGNTIY
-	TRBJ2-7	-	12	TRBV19	ASSLLDSPYEQY
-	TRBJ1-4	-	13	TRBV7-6	ASSLFPATNEKLF
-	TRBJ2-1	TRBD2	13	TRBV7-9	ASSSASGGFGEQF
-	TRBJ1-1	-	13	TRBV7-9	ASSLVVGLDTEAF
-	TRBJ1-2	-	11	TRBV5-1	ASSYGPNEGYT
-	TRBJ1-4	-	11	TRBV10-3	AHRQSLNEKLF
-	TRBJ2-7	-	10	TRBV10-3	AISARKYEQY
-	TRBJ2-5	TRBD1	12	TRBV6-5	ASSTDRGGETQY
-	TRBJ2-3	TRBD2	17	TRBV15	ATSRDPPLAGLLTDTQY
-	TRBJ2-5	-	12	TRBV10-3	AISDLGGRETQY
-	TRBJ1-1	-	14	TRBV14	ASSQVGGNWGTEAF
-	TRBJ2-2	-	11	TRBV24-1	ATSDVFGGELF
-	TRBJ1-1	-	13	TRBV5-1	ASSLPGPANTEAF
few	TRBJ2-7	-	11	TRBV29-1	SVETAPTYEQY
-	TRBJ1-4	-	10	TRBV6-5	ASQGDGEKLF
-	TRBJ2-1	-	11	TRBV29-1	SVDGQAYNEQF
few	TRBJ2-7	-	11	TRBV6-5	ASSYGEGYEQY
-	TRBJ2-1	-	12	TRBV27	ASSLLGERGEQF